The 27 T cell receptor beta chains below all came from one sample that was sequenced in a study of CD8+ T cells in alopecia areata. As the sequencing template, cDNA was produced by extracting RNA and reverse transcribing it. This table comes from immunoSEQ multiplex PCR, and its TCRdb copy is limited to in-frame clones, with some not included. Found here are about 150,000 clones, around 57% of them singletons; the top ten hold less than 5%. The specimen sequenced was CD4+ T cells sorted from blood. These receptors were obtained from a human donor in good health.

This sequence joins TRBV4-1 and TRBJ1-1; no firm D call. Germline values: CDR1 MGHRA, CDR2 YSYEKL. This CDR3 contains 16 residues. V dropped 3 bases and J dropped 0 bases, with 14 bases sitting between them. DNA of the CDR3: TGCGCCAGCAGCCAGGGGTACGGCAGGTTGAACACTGAAGCTTTCTTT. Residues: CASSQGYGRLNTEAFF.

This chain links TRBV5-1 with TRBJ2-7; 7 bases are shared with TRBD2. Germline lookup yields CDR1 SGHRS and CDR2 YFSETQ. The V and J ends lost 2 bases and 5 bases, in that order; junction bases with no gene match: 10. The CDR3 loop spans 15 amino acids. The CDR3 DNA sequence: TGCGCCAGCAGCTTTGGGACGGGAGGCATACACGAGCAGTACTTC. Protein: CASSFGTGGIHEQYF.

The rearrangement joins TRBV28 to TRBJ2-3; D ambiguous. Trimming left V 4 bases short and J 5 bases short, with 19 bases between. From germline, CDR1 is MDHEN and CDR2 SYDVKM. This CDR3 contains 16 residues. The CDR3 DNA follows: TGTGCCAGCAGTTCCCTCCCTAAAGGGAAGAGAGATACGCAGTATTTT. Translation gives CASSSLPKGKRDTQYF.

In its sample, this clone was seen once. CDR3 sequence (DNA): TGTGCCAGCAGCCAATCGGACAGGCGGGAGACCCAGTACTTC. Protein product: CASSQSDRRETQYF. The chain joins TRBV27 to TRBJ2-5; TRBD1 matches 7 bases. Looked up from germline, CDR1 is MNHEY and CDR2 is SMNVEV (reference sequence). The CDR3 consists of 14 residues. The ends lost 6 bases at V and 5 bases at J; junction bases unmatched: 9.

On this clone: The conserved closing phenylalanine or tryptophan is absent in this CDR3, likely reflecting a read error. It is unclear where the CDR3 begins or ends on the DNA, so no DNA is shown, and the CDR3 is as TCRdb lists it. The chain's CDR3 is CASSPTGGD. The V call is TRBV6-5, the J call TRBJ2-7; the listed D gene, TRBD2, was not tested against the DNA. Germline CDR1 MNHEY, CDR2 SVGAGI. Termini included, the CDR3 measures 9 amino acids.

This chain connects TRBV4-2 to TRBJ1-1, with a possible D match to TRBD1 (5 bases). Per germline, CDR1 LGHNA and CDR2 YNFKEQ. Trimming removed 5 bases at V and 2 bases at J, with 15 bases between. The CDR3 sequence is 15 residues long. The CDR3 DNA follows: TGTGCCAGCAGCGCGGGGCCTCGTACAAACACTGAAGCTTTCTTT. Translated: CASSAGPRTNTEAFF.

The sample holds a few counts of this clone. Written as DNA, the CDR3 is TGCGCCAGTAGAGACCGTAAACTGTTTTTT. Amino acid sequence: CASRDRKLFF. The chain combines TRBV4-1 with TRBJ1-4; no clear D. The V end was cut by 9 bases, the J end by 11 bases, with 10 bases between. There are 10 residues in the CDR3. Germline assignment: CDR1 MGHRA and CDR2 YSYEKL.

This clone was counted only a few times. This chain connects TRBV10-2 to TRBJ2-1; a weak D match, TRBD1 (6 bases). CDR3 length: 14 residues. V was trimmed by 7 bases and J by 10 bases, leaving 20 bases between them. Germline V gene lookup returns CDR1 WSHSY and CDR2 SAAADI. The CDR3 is CASNSLKPTGEQFF. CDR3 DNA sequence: TGCGCCAGCAATAGTCTAAAGCCTACAGGGGAGCAGTTCTTC.

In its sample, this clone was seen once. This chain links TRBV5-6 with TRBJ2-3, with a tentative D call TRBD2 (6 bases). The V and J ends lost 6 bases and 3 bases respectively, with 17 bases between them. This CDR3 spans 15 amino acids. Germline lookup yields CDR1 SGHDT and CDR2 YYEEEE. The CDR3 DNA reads TGTGCCAGCACCCGTATCGGAGGGCCGACAGATACGCAGTATTTT. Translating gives CASTRIGGPTDTQYF.

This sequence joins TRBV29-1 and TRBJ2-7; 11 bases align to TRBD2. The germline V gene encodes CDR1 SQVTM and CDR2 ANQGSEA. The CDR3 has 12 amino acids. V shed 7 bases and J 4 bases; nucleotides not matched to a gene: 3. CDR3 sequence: CSAGTSGYEQYF. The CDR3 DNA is TGCAGCGCCGGGACTAGCGGTTACGAGCAGTACTTC.

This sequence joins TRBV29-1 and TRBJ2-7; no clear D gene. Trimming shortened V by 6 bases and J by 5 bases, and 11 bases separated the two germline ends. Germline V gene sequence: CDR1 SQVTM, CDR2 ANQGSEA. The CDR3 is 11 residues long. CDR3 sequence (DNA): TGCAGCGTCGGCCATTCTCACGAGCAGTACTTC. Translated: CSVGHSHEQYF.

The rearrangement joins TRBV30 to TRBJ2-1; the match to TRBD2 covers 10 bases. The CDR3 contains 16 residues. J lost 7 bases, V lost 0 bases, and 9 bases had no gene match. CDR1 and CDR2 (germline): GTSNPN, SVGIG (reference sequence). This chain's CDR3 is CAWSVVAGGRRNEQFF. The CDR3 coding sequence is TGTGCCTGGAGTGTGGTAGCGGGAGGCCGTCGTAATGAGCAGTTCTTC.

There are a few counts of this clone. DNA of the CDR3: TGCAGCGTTGAAGACGGGACAGCCCTCGTTCAGTACTTC. It is translated as CSVEDGTALVQYF. The chain couples TRBV29-1 to TRBJ2-4, with 7 positions matching TRBD1. V was clipped by 0 bases and J by 11 bases; unmatched bases: 7. Germline CDR1 SQVTM, CDR2 ANQGSEA. This CDR3 region has 13 residues. Full variable domain (outside the CDR3, taken from reference TRBV29-1 and TRBJ2-4): SAVISQKPSRDICQRGTSLTIQCQVDSQVTMMFWYRQQPGQSLTLIATANQGSEATYESGFVIDKFPISRPNLTFSTLTVSNMSPEDSSIYLCSVEDGTALVQYFGAGTRLSVL.

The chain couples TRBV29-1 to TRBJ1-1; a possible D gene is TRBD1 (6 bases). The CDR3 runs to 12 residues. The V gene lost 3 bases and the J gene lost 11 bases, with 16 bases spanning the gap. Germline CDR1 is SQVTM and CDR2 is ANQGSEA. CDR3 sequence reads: CSVDRGGESAFF. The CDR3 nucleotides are TGCAGCGTTGATCGGGGGGGCGAGTCTGCTTTCTTT.

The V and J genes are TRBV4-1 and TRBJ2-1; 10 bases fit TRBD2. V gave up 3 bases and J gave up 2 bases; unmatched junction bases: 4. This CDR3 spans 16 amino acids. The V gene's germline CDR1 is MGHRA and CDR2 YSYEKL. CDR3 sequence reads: CASSHPTSGAYNEQFF. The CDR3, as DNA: TGCGCCAGCAGCCATCCCACTAGCGGGGCCTACAATGAGCAGTTCTTC.

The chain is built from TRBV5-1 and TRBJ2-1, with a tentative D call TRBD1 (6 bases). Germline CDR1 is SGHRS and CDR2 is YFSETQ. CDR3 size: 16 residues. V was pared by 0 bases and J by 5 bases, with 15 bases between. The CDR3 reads CASSLDEGHPDNEQFF. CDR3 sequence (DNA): TGCGCCAGCAGCTTGGATGAGGGACATCCTGACAATGAGCAGTTCTTC.

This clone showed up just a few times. The CDR3 is CSVISLRSGANVLTF. CDR3 bases: TGCAGCGTTATCAGCCTGCGCTCTGGGGCCAACGTCCTGACTTTC. The J gene is TRBJ2-6, the V gene TRBV29-1; D gene uncertain. Germline loops: CDR1 SQVTM, CDR2 ANQGSEA. The CDR3 has 15 amino acids. V was trimmed by 5 bases and J by 0 bases, leaving 11 bases between them. Looking up the rest from reference TRBV29-1 and TRBJ2-6 gives the full variable domain: SAVISQKPSRDICQRGTSLTIQCQVDSQVTMMFWYRQQPGQSLTLIATANQGSEATYESGFVIDKFPISRPNLTFSTLTVSNMSPEDSSIYLCSVISLRSGANVLTFGAGSRLTVL.

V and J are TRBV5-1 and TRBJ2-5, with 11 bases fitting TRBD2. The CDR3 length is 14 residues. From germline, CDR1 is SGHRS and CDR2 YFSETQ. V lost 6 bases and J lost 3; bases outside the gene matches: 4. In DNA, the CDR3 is TGCGCCAGCACCCTGGGACTAGCGGAAGAGACCCAGTACTTC. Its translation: CASTLGLAEETQYF. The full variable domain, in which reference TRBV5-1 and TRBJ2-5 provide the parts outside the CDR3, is KAGVTQTPRYLIKTRGQQVTLSCSPISGHRSVSWYQQTPGQGLQFLFEYFSETQRNKGNFPGRFSGRQFSNSRSEMNVSTLELGDSALYLCASTLGLAEETQYFGPGTRLLVL.

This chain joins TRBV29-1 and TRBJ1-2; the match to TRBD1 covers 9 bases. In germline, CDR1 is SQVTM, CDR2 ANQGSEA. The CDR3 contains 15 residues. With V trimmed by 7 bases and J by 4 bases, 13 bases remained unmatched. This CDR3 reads CSGGYSTGGSYGYTF. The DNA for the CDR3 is TGCAGCGGTGGTTACTCTACAGGGGGCAGCTATGGCTACACCTTC.

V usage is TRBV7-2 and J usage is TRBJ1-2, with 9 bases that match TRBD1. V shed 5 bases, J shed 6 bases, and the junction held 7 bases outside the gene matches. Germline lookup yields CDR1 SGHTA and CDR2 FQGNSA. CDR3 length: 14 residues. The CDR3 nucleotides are TGTGCCAGCAGCCCGGGGACAGGGCACCATGGCTACACCTTC. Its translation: CASSPGTGHHGYTF.

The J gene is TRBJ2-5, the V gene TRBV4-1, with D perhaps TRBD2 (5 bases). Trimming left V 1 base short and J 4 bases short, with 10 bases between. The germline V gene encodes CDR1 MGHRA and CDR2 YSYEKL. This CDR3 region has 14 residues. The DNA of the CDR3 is TGCGCCAGCAGCCAAGTCGGACTGGGAGAGACCCAGTACTTC. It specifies CASSQVGLGETQYF.

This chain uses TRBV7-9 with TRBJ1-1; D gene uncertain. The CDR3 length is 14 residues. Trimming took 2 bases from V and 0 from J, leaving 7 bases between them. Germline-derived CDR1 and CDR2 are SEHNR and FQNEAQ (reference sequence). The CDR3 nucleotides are TGTGCCAGCAGCTTAAATGTCATGAACACTGAAGCTTTCTTT. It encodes CASSLNVMNTEAFF.

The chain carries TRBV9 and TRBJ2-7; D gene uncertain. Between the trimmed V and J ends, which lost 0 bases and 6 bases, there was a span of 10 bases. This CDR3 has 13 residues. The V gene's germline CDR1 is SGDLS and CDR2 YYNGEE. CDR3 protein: CASSVARWGEQYF. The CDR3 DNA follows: TGTGCCAGCAGCGTAGCTCGGTGGGGCGAGCAGTACTTC.

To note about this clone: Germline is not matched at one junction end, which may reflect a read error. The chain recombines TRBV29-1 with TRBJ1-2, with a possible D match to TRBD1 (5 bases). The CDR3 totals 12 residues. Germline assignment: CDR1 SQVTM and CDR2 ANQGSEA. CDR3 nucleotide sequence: TGCAGCGCAGCAGAGGGGAACTCTGGCTACACCTTC. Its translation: CSAAEGNSGYTF.

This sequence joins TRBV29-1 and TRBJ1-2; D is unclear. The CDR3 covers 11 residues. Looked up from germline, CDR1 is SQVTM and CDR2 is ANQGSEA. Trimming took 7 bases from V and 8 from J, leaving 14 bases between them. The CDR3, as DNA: TGCAGCGCCGGCGGTACGAGGGGCTACACCTTC. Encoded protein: CSAGGTRGYTF.

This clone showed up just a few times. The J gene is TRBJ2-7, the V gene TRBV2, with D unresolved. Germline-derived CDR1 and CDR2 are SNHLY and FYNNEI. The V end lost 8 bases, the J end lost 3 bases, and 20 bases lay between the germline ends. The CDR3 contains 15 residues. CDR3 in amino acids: CASQVRQAPDYEQYF. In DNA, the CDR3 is TGTGCCAGCCAAGTTCGTCAGGCCCCAGACTACGAGCAGTACTTC.

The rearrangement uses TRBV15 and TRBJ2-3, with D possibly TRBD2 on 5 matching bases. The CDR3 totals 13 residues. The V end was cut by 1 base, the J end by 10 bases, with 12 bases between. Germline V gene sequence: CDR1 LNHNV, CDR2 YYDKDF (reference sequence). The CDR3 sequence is CATSRGTLGPQYF. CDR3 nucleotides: TGTGCCACCAGCAGAGGGACTTTGGGTCCGCAGTATTTT.